These T cell receptor beta chains were read from a single sample in a study of shared clonotypes between healthy human individuals. TCRdb keeps only in-frame clones here, not all; method: immunoSEQ multiplex PCR. Altogether under 2,500,000 clones are present, roughly 95% being singletons, with the ten largest covering more than 0.1%. The sample comprised naive CD4+ T cells sorted from blood. Every receptor here comes from a young man in good health. CDR3s include the opening cysteine and the closing phenylalanine or tryptophan. The order of the fields is D gene, V gene, CDR3 protein. A D gene is named only where the DNA matches it firmly.

NA,TRBV28,CASSSSLSTAKNIQYF
NA,TRBV27,CASSLGYSQPQHF
NA,TRBV28,CASSPRQERHQPQHF
NA,TRBV6-4,CASSDRVGSYEQYF
TRBD1,TRBV5-1,CASRPLSGTGRYEQYF
NA,TRBV18,CASSPRGEGAFF
TRBD1,TRBV2,CAREGQSYGYTF
NA,TRBV7-9,CASSLDRVGYEQYF
NA,TRBV19,CASSMTADGETQYF
NA,TRBV7-8,CASSMDKNTEAFF
TRBD2,TRBV7-2,CASSLGLAPSGANVLTF
TRBD2,TRBV6-5,CASSYPGTSAEQYF
NA,TRBV18,CASSPGSSGNTIYF
NA,TRBV9,CASSPVTGGTEAFF
NA,TRBV6-6,CASTHNTYNSPLHF
NA,TRBV4-3,CASSQDDAGGRRNTIYF
TRBD1,TRBV7-3,CASSLGTGVEAFF
TRBD1,TRBV4-1,CASSQPDRSNQPQHF
TRBD1,TRBV10-3,CAPLKGGEQFF
NA,TRBV30,CAWSVGHTDTQYF
NA,TRBV30,CAWSVSMNTEAFF
TRBD2,TRBV25-1,CASSPHGLAGSSEQFF
TRBD1,TRBV10-1,CASIEGQLSLNSYGYTF
NA,TRBV12-5,CASGLANSGYEQYF
NA,TRBV2,CASSEELTAYNEQFF
TRBD1,TRBV30,CAWSSGTGYNSPLHF
NA,TRBV7-2,CASSLLVSYEQYF
NA,TRBV7-9,CASSLVSVVGFTYEQYF
NA,TRBV4-3,CASSQVSGGNEQFF
NA,TRBV7-9,CASSPLRPLHF
NA,TRBV7-2,CASSKFDEQFF
NA,TRBV21-1,CASSKAGAYEQYF
NA,TRBV25-1,CASSERFEQYF
NA,TRBV20-1,CSAPQQYEQYF
TRBD2,TRBV2,CASTTELAGGYNEQFF
NA,TRBV11-2,CASSRDGGINQPQHF
TRBD1,TRBV11-2,CASSFLRTGVGGYTF